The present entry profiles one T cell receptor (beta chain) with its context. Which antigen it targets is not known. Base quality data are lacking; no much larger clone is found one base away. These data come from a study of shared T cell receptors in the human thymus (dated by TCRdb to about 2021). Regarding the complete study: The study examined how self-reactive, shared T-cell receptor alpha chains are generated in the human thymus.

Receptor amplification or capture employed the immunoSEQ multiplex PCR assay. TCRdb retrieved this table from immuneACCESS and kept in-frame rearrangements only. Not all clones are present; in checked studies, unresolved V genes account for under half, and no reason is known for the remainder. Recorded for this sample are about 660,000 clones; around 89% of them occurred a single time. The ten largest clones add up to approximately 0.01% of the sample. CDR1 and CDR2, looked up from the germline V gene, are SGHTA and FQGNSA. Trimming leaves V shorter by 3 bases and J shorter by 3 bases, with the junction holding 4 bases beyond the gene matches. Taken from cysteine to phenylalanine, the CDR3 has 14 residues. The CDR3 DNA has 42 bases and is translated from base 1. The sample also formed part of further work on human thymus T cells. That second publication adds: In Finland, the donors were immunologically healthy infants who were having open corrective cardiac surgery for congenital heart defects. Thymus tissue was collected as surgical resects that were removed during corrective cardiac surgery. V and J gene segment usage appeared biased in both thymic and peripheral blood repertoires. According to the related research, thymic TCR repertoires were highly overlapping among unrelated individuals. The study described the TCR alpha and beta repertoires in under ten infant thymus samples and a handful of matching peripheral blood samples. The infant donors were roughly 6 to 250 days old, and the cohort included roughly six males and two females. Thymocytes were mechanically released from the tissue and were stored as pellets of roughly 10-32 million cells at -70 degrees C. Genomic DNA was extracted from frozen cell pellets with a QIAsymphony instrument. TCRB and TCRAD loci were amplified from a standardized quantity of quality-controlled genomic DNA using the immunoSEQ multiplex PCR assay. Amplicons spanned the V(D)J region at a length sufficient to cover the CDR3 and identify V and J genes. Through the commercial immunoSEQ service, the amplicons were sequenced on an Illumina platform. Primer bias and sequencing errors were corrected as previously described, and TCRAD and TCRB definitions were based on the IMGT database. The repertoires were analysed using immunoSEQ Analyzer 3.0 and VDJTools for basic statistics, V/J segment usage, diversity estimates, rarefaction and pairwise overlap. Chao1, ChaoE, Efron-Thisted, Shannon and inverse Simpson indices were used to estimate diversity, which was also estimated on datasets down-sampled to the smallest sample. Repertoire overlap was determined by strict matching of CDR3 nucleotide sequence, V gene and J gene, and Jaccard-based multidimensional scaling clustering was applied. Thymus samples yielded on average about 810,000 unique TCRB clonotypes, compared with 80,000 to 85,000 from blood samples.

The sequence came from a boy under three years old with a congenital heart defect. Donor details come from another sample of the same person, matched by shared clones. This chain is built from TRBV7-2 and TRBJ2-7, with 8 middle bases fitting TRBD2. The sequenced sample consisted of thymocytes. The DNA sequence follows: TGTGCCAGCAGCTTTGACGGGGGGGGCTACGAGCAGTACTTC. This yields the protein CASSFDGGGYEQYF.